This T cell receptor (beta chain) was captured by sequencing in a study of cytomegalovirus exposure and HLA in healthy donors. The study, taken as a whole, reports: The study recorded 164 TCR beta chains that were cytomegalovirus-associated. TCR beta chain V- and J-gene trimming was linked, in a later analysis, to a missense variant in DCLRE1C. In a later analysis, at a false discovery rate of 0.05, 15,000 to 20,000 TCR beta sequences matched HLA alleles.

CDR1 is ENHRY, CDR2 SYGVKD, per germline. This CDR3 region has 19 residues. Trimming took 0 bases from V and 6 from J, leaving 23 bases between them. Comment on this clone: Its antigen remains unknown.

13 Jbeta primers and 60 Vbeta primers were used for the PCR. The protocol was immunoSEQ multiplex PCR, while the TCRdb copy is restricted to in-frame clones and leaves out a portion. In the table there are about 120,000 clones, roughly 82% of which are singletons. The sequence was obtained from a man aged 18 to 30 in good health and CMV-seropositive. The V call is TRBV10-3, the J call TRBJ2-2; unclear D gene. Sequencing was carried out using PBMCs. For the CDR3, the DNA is TGTGCCATCAGTGAGTCCTTACAAGCGACCAGACGTGATTCCGGGGAGCTGTTTTTT. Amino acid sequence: CAISESLQATRRDSGELFF.